This T cell receptor beta chain was sequenced for a study of human T cells and chemical hapten exposure. Study-level results: Controls formed significantly fewer large CDR3 similarity clusters than expanded TCRs did.

V trimming: 0 bases; J trimming: 3 bases; junction bases outside the gene matches: 4. The CDR3 is made up of 16 amino acids. Looked up from germline, CDR1 is ENHRY and CDR2 is SYGVKD. This clonotype was detected only a few times. Its specificity is unknown. Individual cDNA molecules had unique molecular identifiers attached to them by the library. TCRdb re-analysed the RACE reads in MiXCR, keeping a single row per CDR3 protein. Found here are roughly 380,000 distinct CDR3 sequences, nearly 6.5% of them singletons; the top ten hold about 5.4%. The time point is: patch test 2, 6 weeks after DPC sensitization. The treatment was: therapeutic diphenylcyclopropenone sensitization with weekly scalp DPC. The authors extracted total RNA from unfractionated whole blood.

The receptor comes from a woman between 18 and 29 years old with alopecia areata. Some clones in this sample may be carry-over from other donors' samples. Sequences were derived from whole blood, sampled in connection with sensitization to the hapten diphenylcyclopropenone (DPC). The rearrangement uses TRBV10-3 and TRBJ1-3; 8 bases fit TRBD1. This CDR3 is CAISESDRAGGNTIYF. The CDR3 DNA reads TGTGCCATCAGTGAGTCGGACAGGGCGGGTGGAAACACCATATATTTT.